This TCR beta chain came from a study of T cells in localized non-small cell lung cancer (dated by TCRdb to 2020 to 2021). In the study overall: The study analyzed T cell repertoires of over 200 early-stage NSCLC patients, comparing tumors and uninvolved tumor-adjacent lungs. The cohort comprised 200 to 300 treatment-naïve NSCLC patients with resected, localized lung tumors. The mean age of the NSCLC patients was about 64 years, with approximately 130 men and around 110 women.

Paper-wide results and their limitations: Because multi-region sequencing of the tumors was not done, intratumor heterogeneity could not be ruled out. Of the top 100 tumor clones, a median of approximately 60 were detected in paired uninvolved adjacent lung; some 28 were also among that lung's top 100. Because the study design was exploratory, TCR variables were selected using unadjusted p-values without false-discovery rate correction. Higher blood T cell density associated with longer overall survival, while higher adjacent-lung clonality associated with shorter survival. Uninvolved tumor-adjacent lung showed the highest T cell clonality, higher than tumor, which suggests more focused antigenic responses in the adjacent lung.

TCR beta CDR3 regions were sequenced from DNA using the immunoSEQ Assay. The paper's processing steps were these. To compute T cell density, TCR beta template counts were normalized to usable DNA, which was estimated by amplifying housekeeping genes. Richness was estimated with the preseqR package, extrapolating to 400,000 templates for PBMC samples and 120,000 templates for tissue samples. Clonality was calculated as one minus Pielou's evenness. Tissue-enriched TCRs were identified through differential abundance testing performed on productive amino-acid clonotypes, with a minimum total count of 5 and an alpha of 0.1. The Jaccard Index and the Morisita Overlap Index were used to quantify repertoire overlap between compartments. GLIPH grouped TCR beta CDR3s together with public tetramer-defined viral CDR3s, and a viral motif had to include at least three viral sequences and also show V-gene enrichment. TCRdb limited this immuneACCESS table to in-frame rearrangements with V and J called. A share of clones is missing; checked studies link under half to unresolved V genes, and the rest is unexplained. V, J and clone size reflect that table, while D and trimming were determined from the DNA. The sample table records 130,000 or so clones; 89% of these occur just once. Together, the top ten hold around 1.5% of the sample.

Reading the germline V gene (reference sequence) gives CDR1 SEHNR and CDR2 FQNEAQ. The CDR3 holds 13 amino acids from the cysteine to the phenylalanine. This entry keeps only the CDR3 DNA: 39 bases, framed from base 1. V is reduced by 0 bases and J by 4 bases, leaving a spacing of 7 bases between them. Turning to this clone: What this receptor recognizes is not known. Base-call qualities are not available, and no considerably larger clone is one nucleotide away.

At diagnosis, tumor, uninvolved tumor-adjacent lung and peripheral blood were collected and then preserved as a mix of FFPE and fresh-frozen material. For TCR repertoire profiling, the blood samples were analyzed as peripheral blood mononuclear cells. The chain is made from TRBV7-9 and TRBJ2-7, with the D gene too uncertain to name. The sample was peripheral blood, taken before any cancer treatment. The TCR originated in a female donor over 55 with stage I lung adenocarcinoma. The DNA reads as follows: TGTGCCAGCAGCTTAGCCCAAAGATACGAGCAGTACTTC. It is translated as CASSLAQRYEQYF.